Listed here are 25 T cell receptor beta chains from one sample, sequenced in a study of shared clonotypes between healthy human individuals (TCRdb year 2020). The receptor library was made with the immunoSEQ multiplex PCR assay. This immuneACCESS table, as held by TCRdb, lists in-frame sequences with V and J called but not all clones. Of the missing ones, under half trace to an unresolved V gene in checked studies; the others have no known cause. This sample has hundreds of thousands of clones in its table, and 74% of those were observed once. 1.5% to 2% of the sample is taken by the ten largest. The sequenced sample was memory CD4+ T cells sorted from blood. The sample's cell subset or site label, decoded: CD45RA-negative fraction. All receptors derive from a woman in her thirties in good health.

This chain links TRBV9 with TRBJ2-3; 7 nucleotides align to TRBD2. The CDR3 spans 17 residues. The V and J ends lost 4 bases and 6 bases, in that order; junction bases with no gene match: 17. Germline CDR1 reads SGDLS; CDR2 reads YYNGEE. CDR3 region: CASSPRTLAELRDTQYF. CDR3 coding DNA: TGTGCCAGCAGCCCTCGTACGCTAGCGGAGTTGAGGGATACGCAGTATTTT.

In its sample, this clone was seen once. CDR3 in DNA: TGTGCCAGCAGCCCCTATCAGGGTTCAGGAAACACCATATATTTT. Its translation: CASSPYQGSGNTIYF. The chain carries TRBV11-2 and TRBJ1-3, with D tentatively TRBD1 (5 bases). With 5 bases removed from V and 4 bases from J, the gap between germline ends came to 15 bases. From germline, CDR1 is SGHAT and CDR2 FQNNGV. There are 15 residues in the CDR3.

The gene calls are TRBV20-1 and TRBJ1-5; TRBD1 is a possible D gene (5 bases). The germline V gene encodes CDR1 DFQATT and CDR2 SNEGSKA (reference sequence). The CDR3 spans 11 residues. V shed 3 bases and J shed 7 bases, with 7 bases lying between them. The CDR3 DNA reads as TGCAGTGCTAGGGGGGAACAGCCCCAGCATTTT. This translates into CSARGEQPQHF.

V is TRBV7-3 and J is TRBJ2-7; TRBD2 matches at 9 bases. The length of the CDR3 is 15 residues. J gave up 7 bases and V 0 bases, and 7 bases lay outside the gene matches. Germline CDR1 reads SGHTA; CDR2 reads FQGTGA. CDR3 coding DNA: TGTGCCAGCAGCTTAACGCCGGCTAGCGGGACTGAGCAGTACTTC. Translated: CASSLTPASGTEQYF.

This clone was counted only a few times. The genes are TRBV27 and TRBJ2-1, with 10 positions matching TRBD2. The germline V gene encodes CDR1 MNHEY and CDR2 SMNVEV (reference sequence). V lost 3 bases and J lost 4; bases outside the gene matches: 3. This CDR3 is built from 15 residues. The chain's CDR3 is CASSFLAGVYNEQFF. CDR3 DNA sequence: TGTGCCAGCAGTTTTCTAGCGGGAGTTTACAATGAGCAGTTCTTC.

The V call is TRBV28, the J call TRBJ1-5; D gene unclear. The length of the CDR3 is 12 residues. Germline CDR1 is MDHEN and CDR2 is SYDVKM. Trimming cost V 6 bases and J 7 bases, with 10 bases left between them. The CDR3 DNA is TGTGCCAGCAGCCCCCTCTGGCAGCCCCAGCATTTT. The encoded protein is CASSPLWQPQHF.

The V and J genes are TRBV6-1 and TRBJ2-3; D remains unclear. V dropped 8 bases and J dropped 2 bases, with 11 bases sitting between them. The CDR3 totals 13 residues. CDR1 is MNHNS, CDR2 SASEGT, per germline. The DNA of the CDR3 is TGTGCCAGCCTTAGACGGAACACAGATACGCAGTATTTT. This encodes CASLRRNTDTQYF.

V gene TRBV4-1 combines with J gene TRBJ2-3, with D unresolved. The CDR3 is 13 residues long. Between the trimmed V and J ends, which lost 2 bases and 6 bases, there was a span of 9 bases. Germline V gene sequence: CDR1 MGHRA, CDR2 YSYEKL. The CDR3 region is CASSQLKLDTQYF. The CDR3 coding sequence is TGCGCCAGCAGCCAACTCAAATTGGATACGCAGTATTTT.

This clone showed up just once. V and J are TRBV28 and TRBJ1-1; 10 bases agree with TRBD1. The CDR3 loop spans 14 amino acids. CDR1 is MDHEN, CDR2 SYDVKM, per germline. The ends lost 6 bases at V and 6 bases at J; junction bases unmatched: 7. The CDR3 reads CASRPAGQGPEAFF. Written as DNA, the CDR3 is TGTGCCAGCAGACCCGCGGGACAGGGGCCTGAAGCTTTCTTT.

This sequence joins TRBV28 and TRBJ2-7; perhaps TRBD1 as D (5 bases). The CDR3 length is 14 residues. The V and J ends lost 6 bases and 2 bases respectively, with 14 bases between them. Germline V CDR1 and CDR2: MDHEN, SYDVKM. CDR3: CASRAPDRAYEQYF. CDR3 sequence (DNA): TGTGCCAGCAGGGCACCCGACAGAGCCTACGAGCAGTACTTC.

This chain joins TRBV29-1 and TRBJ2-7; 10 bases line up with TRBD1. V lost 7 bases, J lost 5 bases, and 14 bases stayed unmatched. The CDR3 spans 15 residues. Germline-derived CDR1 and CDR2 are SQVTM and ANQGSEA. The CDR3 DNA reads as TGCAGCGCCGCAATCCGGGACAGGGGTTTAGACGAGCAGTACTTC. Translating it yields CSAAIRDRGLDEQYF.

The chain is built from TRBV23-1 and TRBJ2-1; a possible D gene is TRBD2 (5 bases). TRBV23-1 is given ORF status, its function remaining uncertain. V lost 2 bases and J 6 bases, leaving 8 bases between the germline ends. The CDR3 contains 13 residues. CDR3 residues: CASSQRGPNEQFF. The CDR3 bases are TGCGCCAGCAGTCAACGGGGTCCCAATGAGCAGTTCTTC.

This clone was counted between two and nine times. The chain is built from TRBV5-1 and TRBJ1-4, with D unresolved. Germline-derived CDR1 and CDR2 are SGHRS and YFSETQ. V lost 5 bases, J lost 6 bases, and 17 bases lay in between. This CDR3 region has 15 residues. CDR3: CASSVGYGADEKLFF. CDR3 bases: TGCGCCAGCAGTGTCGGATATGGAGCGGATGAAAAACTGTTTTTT.

The CDR3 reads CASSSLLAGEETQYF. The CDR3 nucleotides read TGCGCCAGCAGCTCCCTACTAGCGGGAGAAGAGACCCAGTACTTC. This chain joins TRBV5-1 and TRBJ2-5; 11 bases agree with TRBD2. The CDR3 consists of 15 residues. Germline CDR1 SGHRS, CDR2 YFSETQ. The V segment lost 3 bases and the J segment 3 bases; nucleotides outside the gene matches: 4.

CDR3 coding DNA: TGTGCCAGCAGCCAAGGCGGTAGCGGGGACACCGGGGAGCTGTTTTTT. Protein product: CASSQGGSGDTGELFF. The gene calls are TRBV4-2 and TRBJ2-2; TRBD2 matches 8 bases. This CDR3 is 16 amino acids long. From germline, CDR1 is LGHNA and CDR2 YNFKEQ. V lost 1 base, J lost 3 bases, and 4 bases stayed unmatched.

As to this clone: The same CDR3 can be traced to other DNA sequences in this sample. The V and J genes are TRBV6-1 and TRBJ1-2; 7 nucleotides agree with TRBD1. The CDR3 loop spans 14 amino acids. Germline loops: CDR1 MNHNS, CDR2 SASEGT. With 6 bases clipped from V and 1 base from J, the junction kept 5 bases outside the gene matches. The CDR3 DNA is TGTGCCAGCAGAGCTGGGGACAGTAACTATGGCTACACCTTC. This codes for CASRAGDSNYGYTF.

This clone was recorded a few times. The rearrangement links TRBV2 to TRBJ1-5, with a possible D match to TRBD1 (5 bases). Trimming took off 4 bases at V and 3 bases at J, with 19 bases between the two ends. The CDR3 covers 17 residues. Germline V gene data show CDR1 as SNHLY and CDR2 as FYNNEI. This CDR3 reads CASSGGSGGISNQPQHF. CDR3 nucleotides: TGTGCCAGCAGTGGGGGTTCTGGGGGTATCTCCAATCAGCCCCAGCATTTT.

The CDR3: CASSYSGTANTEAFF. The CDR3 nucleotides read TGTGCCAGCAGTTACTCCGGGACAGCGAACACTGAAGCTTTCTTT. V is TRBV6-5 and J is TRBJ1-1, with 7 bases aligning to TRBD1. Germline CDR1 is MNHEY and CDR2 is SVGAGI. V was clipped by 0 bases and J by 1 base; unmatched bases: 2. The CDR3 spans 15 residues.

This rearrangement joins TRBV9 to TRBJ1-1; no reliable D call. The germline V gene has CDR1 SGDLS and CDR2 YYNGEE. This CDR3 has 14 residues. The ends were cut back, 1 base at V and 0 bases at J, with 7 bases in the middle. CDR3 nucleotides: TGTGCCAGCAGCGTAATGGATATGAACACTGAAGCTTTCTTT. Translating gives CASSVMDMNTEAFF.

This clone was recorded a few times. The V gene is TRBV2, the J gene TRBJ1-2; D is undetermined. Deletions cut 1 base from V and 8 bases from J, with 11 bases between. The CDR3 length is 13 residues. The germline CDR1 and CDR2 sequences are SNHLY and FYNNEI. In DNA form, the CDR3 reads TGTGCCAGCAGTGAAGGTGGGGTTGGGGGCTACACCTTC. The encoded protein is CASSEGGVGGYTF.

This rearrangement joins TRBV5-1 to TRBJ1-3; D possibly corresponds to TRBD1 (5 bases). CDR1 and CDR2 from the germline V gene are SGHRS and YFSETQ. The CDR3 consists of 14 residues. Trimming took off 7 bases at V and 2 bases at J, with 13 bases between the two ends. The CDR3 DNA is TGCGCCAGCTGCCACGGGACGGCTGGAAACACCATATATTTT. Its protein is CASCHGTAGNTIYF.

The chain links TRBV2 to TRBJ2-2; 7 bases match TRBD1. This CDR3 comprises 14 residues. The germline gives CDR1 SNHLY, CDR2 FYNNEI. After removal of 6 bases from V and 7 bases from J, the junction contained 8 bases not matched to a gene. The CDR3 DNA sequence: TGTGCCAGCAGCGCCGACAGGGTAAACGGGGAGCTGTTTTTT. It codes for CASSADRVNGELFF.

The chain combines TRBV28 with TRBJ1-6, with 8 bases lining up with TRBD1. The length of the CDR3 is 14 residues. The V gene's germline CDR1 is MDHEN and CDR2 SYDVKM. J lost 7 bases, V lost 5 bases, and 4 bases had no gene match. CDR3 DNA: TGTGCCAGCAGTAACAGGGGGTGGAATTCACCCCTCCACTTT. Translation gives CASSNRGWNSPLHF.

The genes are TRBV6-5 and TRBJ1-2; D unresolved. Germline values: CDR1 MNHEY, CDR2 SVGAGI. This CDR3 contains 16 residues. V was pared by 0 bases and J by 7 bases, with 18 bases between. The CDR3 loop reads CASSYSTPIGSGGYTF. The CDR3 DNA reads as TGTGCCAGCAGTTACTCGACCCCAATTGGTTCTGGTGGCTACACCTTC.

The chain has TRBV6-5 and TRBJ1-5; the match to TRBD1 covers 9 bases. The CDR3 consists of 15 residues. Germline values: CDR1 MNHEY, CDR2 SVGAGI. V lost 6 bases and J lost 6; bases outside the gene matches: 9. The CDR3 here is CASSTGQGVSQPQHF. CDR3 sequence (DNA): TGTGCCAGCAGCACGGGACAGGGTGTTAGTCAGCCCCAGCATTTT.